This TCR beta chain was captured by sequencing in a study of blood T cell repertoires in COVID-19 (dated by TCRdb to 2019 to 2021). In terms of the full investigation: Collaborator samples came from the United States, Italy and Spain and covered acute and convalescent phases of COVID-19. The dataset comprised deeply sampled blood TCRbeta repertoires from subjects exposed to, actively infected with, or recovered from COVID-19. The prospective study material was composed of cDNA or gDNA derived from T cells, B-cell-depleted T cells, or PBMCs. Nearly every sample came with metadata listing a de-identified subject ID, COVID-19 status, age in years and sex. The repertoires were made available in a free public database intended to serve as a resource for research on the immune response to SARS-CoV-2. Where available, HLA class I and class II types were taken from metadata supplied by the sample provider and were not determined by assay-based typing. Samples were obtained from the ongoing ImmuneRACE study (first 160 participants) and from approximately 1,200 subjects provided by 6 global collaborators.

Results the study describes overall, beyond this receptor: Clinical and demographic metadata were provided uncurated, with the amount varying by source and participant.

In Seattle, one collaborating source enrolled patients while the infection was active and tracked those patients longitudinally over the course of disease. Each collaborating institution followed its own protocols to collect whole blood in K2EDTA tubes. Collaborator samples were shipped for TCRbeta analysis as frozen whole blood, isolated PBMCs, or DNA extracted from either sample type. The immunoSEQ Assay, a bias-controlled multiplex PCR, was used to amplify TCRbeta CDR3 regions from genomic DNA. As for the original processing: The number of nucleated cells in each sample was estimated from the amplification of reference gene primers within the assay. Sequence reads were collapsed and filtered to measure the absolute abundance of every unique TCRbeta CDR3 rearrangement. For each sample, productive Simpson clonality was calculated as the square root of Simpson's diversity index over productive rearrangements. As stored in TCRdb, this immuneACCESS dataset retains in-frame rearrangements with V and J assigned. A fraction of the clones does not appear; measured against another copy, unresolved V genes explain less than half of the discrepancy, and the remainder lacks a known reason. V and J calls plus clone size are reproduced from that table; the DNA served to infer D and trimming. Across this sample there are around 170,000 clones, with about 81% seen only once. The leading ten clones occupy about 11% of the sample.

The germline V and J ends show losses of 6 bases and 5 bases respectively, and no gene match explains 7 bases of the junction. Per the germline V gene, SNHLY is the CDR1 and FYNNEI is the CDR2. The CDR3 sequence holds 15 residues, the cysteine and phenylalanine included. The CDR3 DNA has 45 bases and is translated from base 1. Concerning this clone: Its antigen target is currently unknown. Qualities for individual bases were not recorded, and no much larger clone is one base off.

Sequences were obtained from peripheral blood. The receptor was derived from a woman aged 80 or older with COVID-19, enrolled during active disease. This chain is built from TRBV2 and TRBJ2-5, with 12 central nucleotides matching TRBD1. The CDR3 corresponds to CASSRDRGLGETQYF. The nucleotides are TGTGCCAGCAGCCGGGACAGGGGGCTCGGTGAGACCCAGTACTTC. With the portions outside the CDR3 filled from the reference TRBV2 and TRBJ2-5 genes, the complete variable region becomes EPEVTQTPSHQVTQMGQEVILRCVPISNHLYFYWYRQILGQKVEFLVSFYNNEISEKSEIFDDQFSVERPDGSNFTLKIRSTKLEDSAMYFCASSRDRGLGETQYFGPGTRLLVL.